This is a list of T cell receptor beta chains from one sample in a study of blood T cell repertoires in COVID-19. Using immunoSEQ multiplex PCR, the repertoire was profiled, and TCRdb retains in-frame clones only, with some absent. The sample consists of roughly 150,000 clones, 89% of them appearing once. The sample taken for sequencing was peripheral blood. All receptors come from a man aged 60-69 years with acute or convalescent COVID-19. Each CDR3 is given with its conserved first and last residue. The order of the fields is clone size, J gene, V gene, D gene, CDR3 protein, CDR3 DNA. D genes are given only for firm matches. Size tells how often a clone was seen (once, few, many) or the class of an expanded clone, and some rows leave it out.

>-|TRBJ1-2|TRBV2|TRBD1
CASRSEQGFYGYTF
TGTGCCAGCAGGTCGGAACAGGGGTTCTATGGCTACACCTTC
>-|TRBJ1-4|TRBV7-9|TRBD1
CASSYTLQGETNEKLFF
TGTGCCAGCAGCTACACCTTACAGGGGGAAACTAATGAAAAACTGTTTTTT
>few|TRBJ2-7|TRBV30|-
CAWSPPGHLSYEQYF
TGTGCCTGGAGCCCCCCGGGACACCTATCCTACGAGCAGTACTTC
>-|TRBJ1-2|TRBV6-5|-
CASSYSRSYGYTF
TGTGCCAGCAGTTACTCTCGGTCCTATGGCTACACCTTC
>-|TRBJ2-2|TRBV19|-
CASSGPRLAGELFF
TGTGCCAGTAGCGGACCACGACTAGCCGGGGAGCTGTTTTTT
>-|TRBJ2-1|TRBV5-4|-
CASSTAGPLTSNEQFF
TGTGCCAGCAGCACCGCGGGCCCCCTTACGAGCAATGAGCAGTTCTTC
>-|TRBJ1-2|TRBV6-5|-
CASRPAYIEAYGYTF
TGTGCCAGCAGACCTGCCTACATCGAGGCTTATGGCTACACCTTC
>-|TRBJ2-2|TRBV7-3|-
CASSFSTGELFF
TGTGCCAGCAGCTTCTCCACCGGGGAGCTGTTTTTT
>-|TRBJ2-2|TRBV12-3/TRBV12-4|TRBD1
CASNDRVIGELFF
TGTGCCAGCAACGACAGGGTGATCGGGGAGCTGTTTTTT
>once|TRBJ1-2|TRBV2|TRBD1
CASRGQGKVRGGYTF
TGTGCCAGCAGGGGACAGGGGAAGGTGAGAGGTGGCTACACCTTC
>once|TRBJ2-7|TRBV7-9|-
CASSLILGSYEQYF
TGTGCCAGCAGCTTAATTCTAGGCTCCTACGAGCAGTACTTC
>-|TRBJ2-2|TRBV25-1|TRBD2
CASSVTSGGSTGELFF
TGTGCCAGCAGTGTTACTAGCGGGGGGAGTACCGGGGAGCTGTTTTTT
>-|TRBJ2-7|TRBV6-5|-
CASSYRLEAYEQYF
TGTGCCAGCAGTTACCGACTAGAGGCCTACGAGCAGTACTTC
>-|TRBJ2-3|TRBV19|-
CASRRQGSTDTQYF
TGTGCCAGTAGGAGGCAGGGGAGCACAGATACGCAGTATTTT
>-|TRBJ1-6|TRBV7-2|-
CASRTGRKNSPLHF
TGTGCCAGCCGAACAGGACGGAAAAATTCACCCCTCCACTTT
>-|TRBJ2-2|TRBV7-6|TRBD2
CASSPSGGAHTGELFF
TGTGCCAGCAGCCCAAGCGGGGGGGCCCACACCGGGGAGCTGTTTTTT
>-|TRBJ1-2|TRBV28|TRBD1
CASSLVTGYGYTF
TGTGCCAGCAGTTTAGTGACAGGGTATGGCTACACCTTC
>-|TRBJ1-4|TRBV19|-
CASSSGRASPNEKLFF
TGTGCCAGTAGTTCGGGCAGGGCGAGCCCTAATGAAAAACTGTTTTTT
>-|TRBJ1-2|TRBV2|-
CASIYSQGNGYTF
TGTGCCAGCATTTATTCGCAGGGGAATGGCTACACCTTC
>-|TRBJ2-7|TRBV13|TRBD1
CASSLVAAGGYEQYF
TGTGCCAGCAGCTTAGTTGCAGCAGGGGGCTACGAGCAGTACTTC
>-|TRBJ2-2|TRBV11-2|TRBD2
CASSTTSGVNTGELFF
TGTGCCAGCAGCACGACTAGCGGGGTTAACACCGGGGAGCTGTTTTTT
>once|TRBJ1-5|TRBV2|-
CASSEGSTRGQPQHF
TGTGCCAGCAGTGAAGGTTCTACTCGGGGTCAGCCCCAGCATTTT
>-|TRBJ1-6|TRBV2|-
CASSARGTAVSF
TGTGCCAGCAGTGCAAGGGGGACCGCGGTCTCGTTT
>once|TRBJ1-4|TRBV30|-
CAWSDGVGKLFF
TGTGCCTGGAGCGACGGAGTGGGAAAACTGTTTTTT
>-|TRBJ1-1|TRBV25-1|-
CASTLGSFTEAFF
TGTGCCAGCACCCTCGGGAGTTTCACTGAAGCTTTCTTT
>-|TRBJ1-6|TRBV6-1|-
CASSESWRAQPLHF
TGTGCCAGCAGTGAATCCTGGAGGGCCCAACCCCTCCACTTT
>-|TRBJ1-2|TRBV5-1|TRBD1
CASTGDRGMGGYTF
TGCGCCAGCACCGGGGACAGGGGAATGGGAGGCTACACCTTC